This T cell receptor beta chain was identified during a study of cytomegalovirus exposure and HLA in healthy donors. At the level of the study: Most genotyped donors, over 70% of more than 300, had Caucasian-associated genetic ancestry.

Broader study findings: Fewer N-insertions (relative to the roughly 720-donor mean) were reportedly seen in an Asian-associated ancestry cluster in a later analysis. Earlier analysis found most TCR beta V segments productive about 87% or about 30% of the time. Being indistinguishable, some V segments were excluded, TRBV6-2 and TRBV6-3 among them.

About this clone itself: Antigen unknown. Within the sample, other DNA sequences also encode this same CDR3.

The V end lost 4 bases, the J end lost 0 bases, and 10 bases lay between the germline ends. CDR3 size: 14 residues. CDR1 and CDR2 (germline): SGHRS, YFSETQ. In the PCR, 60 Vbeta and 13 Jbeta primers were used. Some clones are missing from TCRdb's copy, which holds only in-frame ones; the method was immunoSEQ multiplex PCR. The sample table sets out 150,000 to 200,000 clones. Sample: PBMCs. The origin of this receptor is a man in his thirties or forties in good health and CMV-seronegative. The rearrangement links TRBV5-1 to TRBJ1-1, with D perhaps TRBD1 (6 bases). The CDR3 coding sequence is TGCGCCAGCAGCCTGGACAGTATGAACACTGAAGCTTTCTTT. This encodes CASSLDSMNTEAFF.